The 26 T cell receptor beta chains below come from one sample, sequenced in a study of early T cells in non-severe SARS-CoV-2 infection. TCRdb processed the 5' RACE reads anew with MiXCR; each CDR3 protein has one entry. The repertoire holds 68,000 or so distinct CDR3 sequences, less than 15% seen once, with more than 1.5% in the top ten. Sequencing used whole blood. These receptors came from an adult who was a healthcare worker with PCR-confirmed SARS-CoV-2 infection or an uninfected control (not recorded which).

The genes are TRBV7-6 and TRBJ1-2; D might be TRBD1 (6 bases). Germline V lookup: CDR1 SGHVS, CDR2 FNYEAQ. Deletions cut 2 bases from V and 2 bases from J, with 9 bases between. There are 14 residues in the CDR3. This chain's CDR3 is CASSLTGQNYGYTF. The CDR3 DNA sequence: TGTGCCAGCAGCTTAACCGGACAGAACTATGGCTACACCTTC.

In this sample, this clonotype turned up many times. This chain links TRBV7-9 with TRBJ2-7; D not resolved. This CDR3 region has 13 residues. CDR1 and CDR2 from the germline V gene are SEHNR and FQNEAQ (reference sequence). Trimming removed 5 bases at V and 4 bases at J, with 12 bases between. CDR3 nucleotide sequence: TGTGCCAGCAGCCCCGACGTGATGTACGAGCAGTACTTC. Its translation is CASSPDVMYEQYF.

The table lists this clonotype with many counts. The rearrangement uses TRBV24-1 and TRBJ2-1; a possible D gene is TRBD1 (6 bases). V dropped 7 bases and J dropped 4 bases, with 13 bases sitting between them. CDR3 length: 14 amino acids. Germline CDR1 KGHDR, CDR2 SFDVKD. The CDR3 coding sequence is TGTGCCACCAGCGGTTCCGGACAGTACAATGAGCAGTTCTTC. Translated: CATSGSGQYNEQFF.

This clonotype was observed a few times. The rearrangement joins TRBV6-8 to TRBJ2-3, with D maybe TRBD2 (7 bases). V was shortened by 6 bases and J by 3 bases, with 19 bases between the two germline ends. This CDR3 has 16 residues. Per the germline V gene, CDR1 is MNHGY and CDR2 is SAAAGT. The CDR3 nucleotides read TGTGCCAGCAGCCCCACGGGGGGCAGAGATACAGATACGCAGTATTTT. This translates into CASSPTGGRDTDTQYF.

This clonotype was seen more than once but under ten times. The chain couples TRBV6-2 or TRBV6-3 to TRBJ2-5; D is unclear. Germline CDR1 and CDR2: MNHEY and SVGEGT. The CDR3 is 14 residues long. Trimming took off 5 bases at V and 5 bases at J, with 15 bases between the two ends. The CDR3 spells CASSGAGKGETQYF. The CDR3 region has the DNA TGTGCCAGCAGTGGTGCCGGCAAAGGGGAGACCCAGTACTTC.

The table lists this clonotype with a few counts. The genes are TRBV7-8 and TRBJ1-4; D might be TRBD1 (5 bases). This CDR3 is built from 15 residues. Looked up from germline, CDR1 is SGHVS and CDR2 is FQNEAQ. Between the trimmed V and J ends, which lost 0 bases and 6 bases, there was a span of 11 bases. The CDR3 is CASSLARGGDEKLFF. The CDR3 DNA is TGTGCCAGCAGCTTAGCGCGAGGAGGGGATGAAAAACTGTTTTTT. The full variable domain, with the rest looked up from reference TRBV7-8 and TRBJ1-4, is GAGVSQSPRYKVAKRGQDVALRCDPISGHVSLFWYQQALGQGPEFLTYFQNEAQLDKSGLPSDRFFAERPEGSVSTLKIQRTQQEDSAVYLCASSLARGGDEKLFFGSGTQLSVL.

This clonotype was counted ten times or more. This chain joins TRBV10-2 and TRBJ1-1, with unresolved D. Per the germline V gene, CDR1 is WSHSY and CDR2 is SAAADI. This CDR3 has 11 amino acids. V was clipped by 7 bases and J by 5 bases, with 8 bases between them. CDR3 nucleotide sequence: TGCGCCAGCACACCGGGAACTGAAGCTTTCTTT. Protein: CASTPGTEAFF.

The V call is TRBV12-3 or TRBV12-4, the J call TRBJ1-2; perhaps TRBD1 as D (5 bases). The CDR3 runs to 13 residues. V was trimmed by 4 bases and J by 8 bases, leaving 14 bases between them. The CDR3 DNA reads as TGTGCCAGCAGTTCCAGGGACCGCCTAGGCTACACCTTC. It translates to CASSSRDRLGYTF.

The genes are TRBV12-3 or TRBV12-4 and TRBJ2-5, with a weak D call TRBD2 (6 bases). This CDR3 contains 18 residues. Trimming removed 2 bases at V and 3 bases at J, with 22 bases between. CDR3 sequence (DNA): TGTGCCAGCAGTTTAAGGGGATTCGGGGTTGGAGGGGAAGAGACCCAGTACTTC. It codes for CASSLRGFGVGGEETQYF.

This clonotype has just a few counts. The rearrangement joins TRBV11-2 to TRBJ2-7; tentatively, D is TRBD2 (6 bases). With 7 bases removed from V and 7 bases from J, the gap between germline ends came to 23 bases. The CDR3 sequence is 15 residues long. Germline V gives CDR1 SGHAT, CDR2 FQNNGV. CDR3 sequence reads: CASTMGLVSPGEQYF. In nucleotides, the CDR3 is TGTGCCAGCACCATGGGACTGGTGTCGCCGGGGGAGCAGTACTTC.

The J gene is TRBJ2-1, the V gene TRBV7-3, with 10 positions matching TRBD2. The V gene's germline CDR1 is SGHTA and CDR2 FQGTGA. J lost 1 base, V lost 5 bases, and 5 bases had no gene match. CDR3 length equals 16 residues. The CDR3 nucleotides read TGTGCCAGCAGCCCGAGTAGCGGGGGGTCCTACAATGAGCAGTTCTTC. It codes for CASSPSSGGSYNEQFF.

This clonotype occurred a few times. This rearrangement joins TRBV29-1 to TRBJ1-1; D is perhaps TRBD1 (6 bases). The CDR3 totals 10 residues. CDR1 and CDR2 (germline): SQVTM, ANQGSEA. V was shortened by 7 bases and J by 8 bases, with 11 bases between the two germline ends. The chain's CDR3 is CSGGDIEAFF. CDR3 DNA sequence: TGCAGCGGCGGGGACATAGAAGCTTTCTTT.

Ten or more counts support this clonotype. The chain carries TRBV20-1 and TRBJ1-1; 8 bases match TRBD1. Per germline, CDR1 DFQATT and CDR2 SNEGSKA (reference sequence). The length of the CDR3 is 12 residues. J gave up 4 bases and V 2 bases, and 0 bases lay outside the gene matches. This CDR3 is CSARQGATEAFF. The DNA for the CDR3 is TGCAGTGCTAGACAGGGGGCCACTGAAGCTTTCTTT.

This clonotype has just a few counts. This chain's CDR3 is CASRGLTPEQYF. The CDR3 bases are TGTGCCAGCAGGGGGCTGACCCCCGAGCAGTACTTC. V usage is TRBV6-5 and J usage is TRBJ2-7; a weak D match, TRBD1 (5 bases). CDR1 is MNHEY and CDR2 is SVGAGI in the germline V gene. There are 12 residues in the CDR3. Trimming took off 6 bases at V and 6 bases at J, with 12 bases between the two ends.

This chain uses TRBV19 with TRBJ1-5; D remains ambiguous. CDR3 size: 13 residues. V lost 2 bases to trimming and J lost 12 bases, with 14 bases between them. The V gene's germline CDR1 is LNHDA and CDR2 SQIVND (reference sequence). CDR3 DNA: TGTGCCAGTAGTATATTCCATACGACAATCCAGCATTTT. Protein: CASSIFHTTIQHF.

At least ten counts were recorded for this clonotype. The CDR3 DNA follows: TGCAGTGCTCCCAAGCGGCGGGGCCGCACAGATACGCAGTATTTT. This gives the protein CSAPKRRGRTDTQYF. This rearrangement joins TRBV20-1 to TRBJ2-3, with a possible D match to TRBD2 (6 bases). The V gene's germline CDR1 is DFQATT and CDR2 SNEGSKA (reference sequence). The CDR3 covers 15 residues. V lost 5 bases to trimming and J lost 1 base, with 16 bases between them.

The rearrangement uses TRBV5-8 and TRBJ1-1, with 10 bases that match TRBD1. The germline V gene encodes CDR1 SGHTS and CDR2 YDEGEE. The CDR3 sequence is 14 residues long. V lost 0 bases, J lost 4 bases, and 0 bases stayed unmatched. Here the CDR3 reads CASSLGQGATEAFF. Written as DNA, the CDR3 is TGTGCCAGCAGCTTGGGACAGGGGGCCACTGAAGCTTTCTTT.

This clonotype has more than one count but fewer than ten. The CDR3 loop reads CASGRINEKLFF. DNA for the CDR3: TGTGCCAGTGGACGGATTAATGAAAAACTGTTTTTT. This chain uses TRBV27 with TRBJ1-4; D not certain. Germline V gives CDR1 MNHEY, CDR2 SMNVEV (reference sequence). V lost 9 bases to trimming and J lost 4 bases, with 9 bases between them. This CDR3 contains 12 residues.

Many counts were recorded for this clonotype. J is TRBJ1-5 and V is TRBV12-3 or TRBV12-4, with D perhaps TRBD1 (6 bases). Trimming removed 6 bases from V and 1 base from J, with 7 bases in between. This CDR3 has 13 amino acids. The chain's CDR3 is CASSRGSNQPQHF. The CDR3 DNA reads as TGTGCCAGCAGCAGGGGAAGCAATCAGCCCCAGCATTTT.

The chain links TRBV11-2 to TRBJ1-1, with D hard to call. In germline, CDR1 is SGHAT, CDR2 FQNNGV. V shed 1 base and J shed 3 bases, with 6 bases lying between them. This CDR3 is built from 13 residues. CDR3 sequence reads: CASSLGGDTEAFF. The CDR3 DNA reads TGTGCCAGCAGCTTAGGGGGAGACACTGAAGCTTTCTTT.

This chain uses TRBV5-6 with TRBJ2-7; 9 bases agree with TRBD1. The germline gives CDR1 SGHDT, CDR2 YYEEEE. The CDR3 contains 13 residues. V trimming: 3 bases; J trimming: 5 bases; junction bases outside the gene matches: 3. This CDR3 is CASSWGTGNEQYF. The CDR3 DNA sequence: TGTGCCAGCAGCTGGGGGACAGGGAACGAGCAGTACTTC. The variable domain in full, with the rest retrieved from reference TRBV5-6 and TRBJ2-7, is DAGVTQSPTHLIKTRGQQVTLRCSPKSGHDTVSWYQQALGQGPQFIFQYYEEEERQRGNFPDRFSGHQFPNYSSELNVNALLLGDSALYLCASSWGTGNEQYFGPGTRLTVT.

This clonotype was observed a few times. V is TRBV19 and J is TRBJ2-3; no clear D gene. CDR1 and CDR2 from the germline V gene are LNHDA and SQIVND (reference sequence). The CDR3 is 12 residues long. The ends were cut back, 1 base at V and 3 bases at J, with 2 bases in the middle. For the CDR3, the DNA is TGTGCCAGTAGTATAGGAACAGATACGCAGTATTTT. Translating gives CASSIGTDTQYF.

The chain has TRBV5-1 and TRBJ2-6; D might be TRBD1 (6 bases). The CDR3 consists of 16 residues. CDR1 and CDR2 (germline): SGHRS, YFSETQ. V was clipped by 0 bases and J by 4 bases, with 11 bases between them. The CDR3 loop reads CASSLGDKVGANVLTF. Here the CDR3 DNA reads TGCGCCAGCAGCTTGGGGGACAAAGTAGGGGCCAACGTCCTGACTTTC.

This clonotype was observed a handful of times. The chain couples TRBV20-1 to TRBJ2-3, with 7 bases lining up with TRBD2. CDR3 length: 15 residues. Germline V gene lookup returns CDR1 DFQATT and CDR2 SNEGSKA (reference sequence). With 0 bases clipped from V and 4 bases from J, the junction kept 7 bases outside the gene matches. CDR3 sequence (DNA): TGCAGTGCTAGAGATCTCGGGCTAGCGGCAGATACGCAGTATTTT. As protein: CSARDLGLAADTQYF.

The sample holds many counts of this clonotype. The chain has TRBV11-2 and TRBJ2-5; D tentatively reads TRBD1 or TRBD2 (6 bases each). The germline V gene has CDR1 SGHAT and CDR2 FQNNGV. This CDR3 region has 15 residues. The germline V and J ends were trimmed by 5 bases and 2 bases, with 15 bases remaining between them. CDR3 in amino acids: CASSPIGGLQETQYF. DNA for the CDR3: TGTGCCAGCAGCCCCATCGGGGGCCTTCAAGAGACCCAGTACTTC.

Here the CDR3 reads CATSSITGWSFF. Written as DNA, the CDR3 is TGTGCCACCAGCAGTATTACAGGGTGGTCGTTCTTC. The V gene is TRBV15, the J gene TRBJ2-1; perhaps TRBD1 as D (6 bases). The V gene's germline CDR1 is LNHNV and CDR2 YYDKDF (reference sequence). V was shortened by 3 bases and J by 15 bases, with 15 bases between the two germline ends. This CDR3 spans 12 amino acids.